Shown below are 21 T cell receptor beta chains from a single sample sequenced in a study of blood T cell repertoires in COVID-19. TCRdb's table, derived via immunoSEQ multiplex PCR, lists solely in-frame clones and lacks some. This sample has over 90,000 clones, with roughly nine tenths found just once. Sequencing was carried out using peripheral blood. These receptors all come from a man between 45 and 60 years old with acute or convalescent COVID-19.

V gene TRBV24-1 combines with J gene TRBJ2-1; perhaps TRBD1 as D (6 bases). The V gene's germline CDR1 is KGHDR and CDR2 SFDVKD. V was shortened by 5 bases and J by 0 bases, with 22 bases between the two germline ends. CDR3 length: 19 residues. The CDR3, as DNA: TGTGCCACCAGTGGTTGGGGATCAGGGGCCTCTAACTCCTACAATGAGCAGTTCTTC. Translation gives CATSGWGSGASNSYNEQFF.

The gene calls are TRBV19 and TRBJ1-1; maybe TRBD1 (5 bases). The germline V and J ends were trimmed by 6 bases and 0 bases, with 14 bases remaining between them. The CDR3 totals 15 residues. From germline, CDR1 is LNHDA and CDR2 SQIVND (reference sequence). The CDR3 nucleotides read TGTGCCAGTAGGGTGACAGCCCTCATGAACACTGAAGCTTTCTTT. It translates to CASRVTALMNTEAFF.

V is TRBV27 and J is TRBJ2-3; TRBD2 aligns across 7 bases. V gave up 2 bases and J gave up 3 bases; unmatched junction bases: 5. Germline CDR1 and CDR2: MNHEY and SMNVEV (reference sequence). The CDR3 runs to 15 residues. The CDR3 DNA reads TGTGCCAGCAGTTTACGCGGGAGTGGTACAGATACGCAGTATTTT. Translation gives CASSLRGSGTDTQYF.

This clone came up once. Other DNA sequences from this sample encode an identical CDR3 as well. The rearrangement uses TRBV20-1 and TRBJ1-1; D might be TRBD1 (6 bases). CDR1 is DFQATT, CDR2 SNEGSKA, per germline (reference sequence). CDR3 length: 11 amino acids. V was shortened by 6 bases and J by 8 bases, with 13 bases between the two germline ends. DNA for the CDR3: TGCAGTGCCTCTCGACAGGCGGAAGCTTTCTTT. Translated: CSASRQAEAFF.

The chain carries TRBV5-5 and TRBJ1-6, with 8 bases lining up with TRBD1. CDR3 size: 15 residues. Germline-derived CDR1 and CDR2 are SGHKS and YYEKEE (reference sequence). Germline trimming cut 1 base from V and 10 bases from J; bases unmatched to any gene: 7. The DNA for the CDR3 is TGTGCCAGCAGCTTGATCCAGGGGGCAAAATCACCCCTCCACTTT. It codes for CASSLIQGAKSPLHF.

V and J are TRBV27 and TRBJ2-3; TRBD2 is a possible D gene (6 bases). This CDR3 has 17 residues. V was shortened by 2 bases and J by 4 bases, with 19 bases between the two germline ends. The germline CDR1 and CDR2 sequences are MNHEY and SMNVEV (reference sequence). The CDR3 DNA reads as TGTGCCAGCAGTTTAGCAGAGGGAGGATTGAGGCCAGATACGCAGTATTTT. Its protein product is CASSLAEGGLRPDTQYF.

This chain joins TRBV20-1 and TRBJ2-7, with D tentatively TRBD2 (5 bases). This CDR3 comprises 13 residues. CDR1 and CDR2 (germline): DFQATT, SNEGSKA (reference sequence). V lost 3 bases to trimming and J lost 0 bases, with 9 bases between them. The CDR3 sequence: CSASRTASYEQYF. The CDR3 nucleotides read TGCAGTGCTAGTCGGACTGCCTCCTACGAGCAGTACTTC.

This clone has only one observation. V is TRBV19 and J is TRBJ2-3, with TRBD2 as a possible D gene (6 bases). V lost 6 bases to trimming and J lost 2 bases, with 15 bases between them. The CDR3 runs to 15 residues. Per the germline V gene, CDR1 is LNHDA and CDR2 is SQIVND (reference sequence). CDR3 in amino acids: CASSLLGGYTDTQYF. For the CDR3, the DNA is TGTGCCAGTAGCCTCCTCGGGGGATACACAGATACGCAGTATTTT.

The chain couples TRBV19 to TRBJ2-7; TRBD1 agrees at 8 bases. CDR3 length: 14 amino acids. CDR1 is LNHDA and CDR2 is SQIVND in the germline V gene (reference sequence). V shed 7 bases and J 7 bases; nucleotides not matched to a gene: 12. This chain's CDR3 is CASTPGGVGGEQYF. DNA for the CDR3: TGTGCCAGTACTCCAGGGGGCGTGGGGGGAGAGCAGTACTTC.

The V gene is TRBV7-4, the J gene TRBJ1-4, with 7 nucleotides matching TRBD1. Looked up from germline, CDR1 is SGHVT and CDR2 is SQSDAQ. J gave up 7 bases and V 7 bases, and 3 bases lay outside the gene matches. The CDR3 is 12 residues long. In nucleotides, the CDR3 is TGTGCCAGCAAGCAGGGGGGTGAAAAACTGTTTTTT. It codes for CASKQGGEKLFF.

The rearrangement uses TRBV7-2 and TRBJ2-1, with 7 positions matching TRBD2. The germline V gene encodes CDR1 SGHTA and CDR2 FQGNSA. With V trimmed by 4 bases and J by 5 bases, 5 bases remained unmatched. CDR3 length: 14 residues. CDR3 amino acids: CASSWTRSNNEQFF. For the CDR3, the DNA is TGTGCCAGCAGCTGGACTAGGAGTAACAATGAGCAGTTCTTC.

The DNA of the CDR3 is TGTGCCAGCAGCACGCTAACCGGGACAGGGATCCGCACAGATACGCAGTATTTT. Protein sequence: CASSTLTGTGIRTDTQYF. The chain joins TRBV21-1 to TRBJ2-3; TRBD1 is the table's D call and was not checked against the DNA. TRBV21-1 is designated a pseudogene. The CDR3 consists of 18 residues.

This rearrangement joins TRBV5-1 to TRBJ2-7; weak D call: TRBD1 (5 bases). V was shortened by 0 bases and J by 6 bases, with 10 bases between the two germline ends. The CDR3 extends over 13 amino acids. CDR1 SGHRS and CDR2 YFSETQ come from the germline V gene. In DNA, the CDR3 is TGCGCCAGCAGCTTGGTGTGGGGCGGCGAGCAGTACTTC. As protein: CASSLVWGGEQYF.

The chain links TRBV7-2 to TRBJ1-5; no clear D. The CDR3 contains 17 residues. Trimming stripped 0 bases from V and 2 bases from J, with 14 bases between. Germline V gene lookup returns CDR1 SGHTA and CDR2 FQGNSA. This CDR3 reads CASSLASTQSGNQPQHF. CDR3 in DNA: TGTGCCAGCAGCTTAGCGTCGACTCAATCGGGCAATCAGCCCCAGCATTTT.

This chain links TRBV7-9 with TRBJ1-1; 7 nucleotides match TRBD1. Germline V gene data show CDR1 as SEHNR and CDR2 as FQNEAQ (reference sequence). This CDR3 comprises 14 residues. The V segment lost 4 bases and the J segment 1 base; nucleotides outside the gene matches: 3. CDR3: CASSWGQSNTEAFF. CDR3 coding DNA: TGTGCCAGCAGCTGGGGACAGTCGAACACTGAAGCTTTCTTT.

The CDR3 nucleotides are TGTGCCACCAGTCCAGGGGGGCCGAACACTGAAGCTTTCTTT. Protein product: CATSPGGPNTEAFF. V and J are TRBV24-1 and TRBJ1-1; 7 nucleotides match TRBD1. The V segment lost 6 bases and the J segment 1 base; nucleotides outside the gene matches: 4. Germline V lookup: CDR1 KGHDR, CDR2 SFDVKD. The CDR3 is 14 amino acids.

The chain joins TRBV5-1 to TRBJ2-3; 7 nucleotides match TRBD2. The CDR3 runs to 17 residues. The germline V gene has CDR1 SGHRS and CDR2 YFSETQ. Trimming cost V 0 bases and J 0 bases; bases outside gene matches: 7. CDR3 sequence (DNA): TGCGCCAGCAGCTTGGGTCTGAGCGGGACTAGCACAGATACGCAGTATTTT. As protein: CASSLGLSGTSTDTQYF.

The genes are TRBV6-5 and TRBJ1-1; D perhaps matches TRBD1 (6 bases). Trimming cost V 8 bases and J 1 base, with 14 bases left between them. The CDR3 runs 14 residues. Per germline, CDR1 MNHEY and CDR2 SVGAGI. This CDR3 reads CASGYREANTEAFF. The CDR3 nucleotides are TGTGCCAGCGGGTACAGGGAAGCGAACACTGAAGCTTTCTTT.

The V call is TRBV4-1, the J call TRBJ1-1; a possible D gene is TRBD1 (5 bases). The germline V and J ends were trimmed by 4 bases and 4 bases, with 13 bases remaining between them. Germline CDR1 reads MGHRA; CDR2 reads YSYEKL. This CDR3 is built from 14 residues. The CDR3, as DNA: TGCGCCAGCAGCCCCCTGGGGGGGGGCACTGAAGCTTTCTTT. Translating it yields CASSPLGGGTEAFF.

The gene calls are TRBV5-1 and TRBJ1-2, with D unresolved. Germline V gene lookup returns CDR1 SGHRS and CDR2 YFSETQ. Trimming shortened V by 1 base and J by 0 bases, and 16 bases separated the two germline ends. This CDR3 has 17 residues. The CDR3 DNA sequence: TGCGCCAGCAGCTTGAGGTTATCAGACGGAGCTAACTATGGCTACACCTTC. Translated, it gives CASSLRLSDGANYGYTF.

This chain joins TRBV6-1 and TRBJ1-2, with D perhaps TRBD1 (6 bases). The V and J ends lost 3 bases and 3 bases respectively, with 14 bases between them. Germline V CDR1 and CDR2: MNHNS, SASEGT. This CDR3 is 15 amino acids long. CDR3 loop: CASSDAPAGDYGYTF. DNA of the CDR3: TGTGCCAGCAGTGATGCTCCAGCAGGGGACTATGGCTACACCTTC.